This T cell receptor beta chain was documented in a study of CD8 T cells in Susac syndrome. Reverse transcription of 0.5 to 1 ug RNA used random hexamers. Each CDR3 protein gets one entry after TCRdb re-called the immunoSEQ multiplex PCR reads with MiXCR. The sample includes roughly 100,000 distinct CDR3 sequences, roughly 94% seen only once; the top ten take around 0.4%. Negative isolation yielded CD4+ and CD8+ T cells, and FACS enriched TEMRA cells. From germline, CDR1 is SGHTS and CDR2 YDEGEE. V lost 0 bases, J lost 4 bases, and 5 bases lay in between. This CDR3 has 14 amino acids. The receptor comes from a human donor with Susac syndrome. The specimen was CD8+ T cells from PBMCs. The rearrangement joins TRBV5-8 to TRBJ1-6, with no clear D. CDR3 bases: TGTGCCAGCAGCTTGGCCGGATATAATTCACCCCTCCACTTT. It encodes CASSLAGYNSPLHF. The full variable domain, in which reference TRBV5-8 and TRBJ1-6 provide the parts outside the CDR3, is EAGVTQSPTHLIKTRGQQATLRCSPISGHTSVYWYQQALGLGLQFLLWYDEGEERNRGNFPPRFSGRQFPNYSSELNVNALELEDSALYLCASSLAGYNSPLHFGNGTRLTVT.